These 5 T cell receptor beta chains originate from one sample sequenced in a study of blood T cell repertoires in COVID-19. The method was immunoSEQ multiplex PCR; TCRdb's version includes in-frame clones alone and lacks a portion of them. Seen here are 55,000 to 70,000 clones, 91% observed once, and the top ten hold less than 9%. Material for sequencing was peripheral blood. These TCRs come from a middle-aged man with COVID-19, enrolled during active disease.

The rearrangement joins TRBV10-3 to TRBJ2-7; D is undetermined. CDR3 size: 13 residues. Trimming took 4 bases from V and 2 from J, leaving 9 bases between them. The germline CDR1 and CDR2 sequences are ENHRY and SYGVKD. The CDR3 DNA is TGTGCCATCAGTGCACTCCTTACCTACGAGCAGTACTTC. Amino acid sequence: CAISALLTYEQYF.

This chain connects TRBV6-1 to TRBJ2-3, with 14 bases lining up with TRBD2. The germline V gene encodes CDR1 MNHNS and CDR2 SASEGT. This CDR3 region has 16 residues. V gave up 4 bases and J gave up 6 bases; unmatched junction bases: 6. CDR3 in DNA: TGTGCCAGCAGTGGGACTAGCGGGGGGTTTCCGGATACGCAGTATTTT. Amino acids: CASSGTSGGFPDTQYF.

This chain links TRBV19 with TRBJ1-4, with TRBD1 matching 7 bases. V lost 5 bases to trimming and J lost 7 bases; unmatched junction nucleotides: 7. This CDR3 contains 14 residues. CDR1 and CDR2 (germline): LNHDA, SQIVND (reference sequence). CDR3 in amino acids: CASSLPTGTEKLFF. In DNA form, the CDR3 reads TGTGCCAGTAGTCTACCGACAGGGACTGAAAAACTGTTTTTT.

This sequence joins TRBV11-2 and TRBJ2-7; 12 positions agree with TRBD2. The CDR3 extends over 17 amino acids. Trimming at V came to 5 bases and at J to 2 bases, leaving 10 bases not matched to a gene. CDR1 is SGHAT, CDR2 FQNNGV, per germline. The CDR3 coding sequence is TGTGCCAGCAGCAAAGGACTAGCGGGGAATTTTGCCTACGAGCAGTACTTC. Residues: CASSKGLAGNFAYEQYF. Drawing the rest from reference TRBV11-2 and TRBJ2-7, the complete variable domain is EAGVAQSPRYKIIEKRQSVAFWCNPISGHATLYWYQQILGQGPKLLIQFQNNGVVDDSQLPKDRFSAERLKGVDSTLKIQPAKLEDSAVYLCASSKGLAGNFAYEQYFGPGTRLTVT.

V is TRBV20-1 and J is TRBJ1-1, with a tentative D call TRBD1 (5 bases). The CDR3 is made up of 11 amino acids. Germline V gives CDR1 DFQATT, CDR2 SNEGSKA (reference sequence). Trimming took 1 base from V and 8 from J, leaving 8 bases between them. This CDR3 is CSARGDREAFF. As DNA, the CDR3 is TGCAGTGCTAGAGGAGACAGAGAAGCTTTCTTT.